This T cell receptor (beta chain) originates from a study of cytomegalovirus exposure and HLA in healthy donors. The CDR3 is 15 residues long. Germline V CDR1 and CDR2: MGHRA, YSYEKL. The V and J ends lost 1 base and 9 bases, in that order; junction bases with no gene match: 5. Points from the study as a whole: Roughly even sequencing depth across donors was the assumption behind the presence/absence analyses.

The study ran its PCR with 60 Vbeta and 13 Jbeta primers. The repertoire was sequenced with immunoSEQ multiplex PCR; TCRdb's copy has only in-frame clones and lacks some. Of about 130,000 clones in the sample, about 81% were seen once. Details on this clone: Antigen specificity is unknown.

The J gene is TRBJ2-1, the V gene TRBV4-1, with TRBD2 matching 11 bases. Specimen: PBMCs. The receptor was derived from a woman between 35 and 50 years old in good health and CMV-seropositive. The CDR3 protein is CASSQGLAGYFEQFF. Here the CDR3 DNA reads TGCGCCAGCAGCCAAGGACTAGCGGGGTATTTTGAGCAGTTCTTC.